This TCR beta chain emerged from a study of PD-L1 blockade in urothelial cancer. Clones were read by immunoSEQ multiplex PCR, and TCRdb kept only the in-frame ones, dropping some. The table has about 41,000 clones, about 85% seen once. Time point described: peripheral blood 6 weeks after treatment start. With V trimmed by 5 bases and J by 5 bases, 14 bases remained unmatched. This CDR3 spans 16 amino acids. CDR1 and CDR2 (germline): PRHDT, FYEKMQ (reference sequence). The clonotype originates from a man aged 70-80 years with urothelial cancer. This sample comprised PBMCs, obtained around atezolizumab (anti-PD-L1) treatment. This chain joins TRBV13 and TRBJ2-7; TRBD2 agrees at 8 bases. In DNA, the CDR3 is TGTGCCAGCAGCGGCACTAGCGGTAGAAGTCACAACGAGCAGTACTTC. It codes for CASSGTSGRSHNEQYF.